Listed below are T cell receptor beta chains from one sample, sequenced in a study of control samples from healthy donors and cancer patients. Produced via immunoSEQ multiplex PCR; TCRdb's table is partial and in-frame only. The table has under 200,000 clones, roughly nine tenths seen once. The sample consisted of blood. The receptors derive from a woman in her 30s in good health. Each CDR3 is given with its conserved first and last residue.

>TRBJ2-4|14|TRBV12-5
CASGRDHRGDIQYF
>TRBJ2-1|15|TRBV5-1
CASSLGDSSYNEQFF
>TRBJ2-7|15|TRBV3-1/TRBV3-2
CASSQGLAGGSEQYF
>TRBJ2-1|15|TRBV28
CASSPTGTGGYEQFF
>TRBJ1-3|14|TRBV11-2
CASSLGNSGNTIYF
>TRBJ2-7|14|TRBV6-2/TRBV6-3
CASSYRGGSYEQYF
>TRBJ2-2|16|TRBV27
CASSLRLDYGTGELFF
>TRBJ1-2|15|TRBV19
CASSPFRQEIYGYTF
>TRBJ1-5|13|TRBV30
CAWSPDSNQPQHF
>TRBJ1-6|15|TRBV6-1
CASSEWAGGHSPLHF
>TRBJ2-5|13|TRBV25-1
CASSPDRQETQYF
>TRBJ1-4|16|TRBV7-9
CASSAPGQGFNEKLFF
>TRBJ2-7|15|TRBV6-4
CASSPRLAGGEEQYF
>TRBJ1-3|16|TRBV18
CASSPGTGGSGNTIYF
>TRBJ1-5|14|TRBV6-5
CASKTGTGHQPQHF
>TRBJ2-1|15|TRBV7-2
CASSLGSSRGNEQFF
>TRBJ2-1|13|TRBV5-1
CASSGGGNNEQFF
>TRBJ2-7|18|TRBV7-6
CASSPWTSGGAGAYEQYF
>TRBJ2-7|12|TRBV28
CASRTTSYEQYF
>TRBJ2-1|15|TRBV7-3
CASSLTGANYNEQFF
>TRBJ2-7|12|TRBV7-2
CASSTNPYEQYF
>TRBJ2-1|15|TRBV7-3
CASRTEQVSYNEQFF
>TRBJ1-4|14|TRBV3-1/TRBV3-2
CASSQGATNEKLFF
>TRBJ2-7|13|TRBV6-2/TRBV6-3
CASSYLGRYEQYF
>TRBJ2-3|16|TRBV4-3
CASSQDRAGGPDTQYF
>TRBJ2-1|16|TRBV6-2/TRBV6-3
CASSYSTATLYNEQFF
>TRBJ2-4|16|TRBV9
CASSVGVAGGGDIQYF
>TRBJ2-7|17|TRBV27
CASSLSSVQGQGYEQYF
>TRBJ1-2|13|TRBV6-6
CASSSGTGFGYTF
>TRBJ2-1|13|TRBV11-2
CASSLGRHNEQFF
>TRBJ1-6|13|TRBV3-1/TRBV3-2
CASRGYGNSPLHF
>TRBJ2-1|12|TRBV19
CASSSQMNEQFF
>TRBJ1-5|15|TRBV6-5
CASSSRTGASQPQHF
>TRBJ2-7|16|TRBV19
CASSIGGSGRANEQYF
>TRBJ2-3|15|TRBV7-2
CASSLVASGTDTQYF
>TRBJ2-1|13|TRBV5-3
CARSPGPDNEQFF
>TRBJ2-1|17|TRBV4-3
CASSQDGTSGSDNEQFF
>TRBJ2-1|14|TRBV24-1
CATQRGGSYNEQFF
>TRBJ1-2|13|TRBV28
CASSSRDNYGYTF
>TRBJ2-7|14|TRBV19
CASSMGTSGSEQYF
>TRBJ1-4|14|TRBV7-2
CASSSQGANEKLFF
>TRBJ1-4|17|TRBV7-9
CASSLRSGTATNEKLFF
>TRBJ1-1|14|TRBV7-3
CASSLKGDRGEAFF
>TRBJ2-3|14|TRBV7-8
CASSRLAGTDTQYF